This TCR beta chain was observed in a study of blood T cell repertoires in COVID-19. About the study: Sources were T cells, B-cell-depleted T cells, or PBMCs; the material itself was cDNA or gDNA.

The CDR3 runs 16 residues. From germline, CDR1 is MNHEY and CDR2 SVGAGI. V lost 0 bases and J 5 bases, leaving 16 bases between the germline ends. The protocol was immunoSEQ multiplex PCR, while the TCRdb copy is restricted to in-frame clones and leaves out a portion. This sample carries 400,000 to 450,000 clones, around 91% of them seen once, and the ten largest clones take 1.1%. This sequence originates from a man between 25 and 39 years old who had recovered from COVID-19. Source material: PBMCs or T cells enriched from blood (not recorded which). This sequence joins TRBV6-5 and TRBJ2-5; D is unresolved. In nucleotides, the CDR3 is TGTGCCAGCAGTTACTCCGACTCACCCAATTCGGAGACCCAGTACTTC. This gives the protein CASSYSDSPNSETQYF.